This T cell receptor beta chain was documented in a study of shared clonotypes between healthy human individuals. For the study at large: Three CD4 naive, three CD4 memory, two CD8 naive and one CD8 memory plate were used per donor.

Sorted-subset replicate PCR reactions contained roughly 200 ng DNA, corresponding to about 30,000 T cell genomes. TCRdb's copy holds only in-frame clones and misses some; the assay was immunoSEQ multiplex PCR. The sample holds about 2 million clones, 95% seen once. A note on this clone: The target antigen is unknown.

Whole-study results and caveats: The naive CD4 repertoires of a few donors were compared, and about 5% of clonotypes were shared.

Between the trimmed V and J ends, which lost 1 base and 0 bases, there was a span of 18 bases. Germline-derived CDR1 and CDR2 are SNHLY and FYNNEI. The CDR3 loop spans 18 amino acids. Partitioning of CD4+ cells yielded a CD45RA+ naive subset and a CD45RA-negative memory subset. The J gene is TRBJ1-1, the V gene TRBV2, with a weak D call TRBD1 (6 bases). Sequenced sample: naive CD4+ T cells sorted from blood. Subset noted: CD45RA+ positively selected. The receptor was isolated from a man younger than 35 in good health. The CDR3: CASSEETGWSGLNTEAFF. In DNA, the CDR3 is TGTGCCAGCAGTGAAGAAACAGGGTGGAGTGGTTTGAACACTGAAGCTTTCTTT. Full variable domain (remainder filled in from reference TRBV2 and TRBJ1-1): EPEVTQTPSHQVTQMGQEVILRCVPISNHLYFYWYRQILGQKVEFLVSFYNNEISEKSEIFDDQFSVERPDGSNFTLKIRSTKLEDSAMYFCASSEETGWSGLNTEAFFGQGTRLTVV.